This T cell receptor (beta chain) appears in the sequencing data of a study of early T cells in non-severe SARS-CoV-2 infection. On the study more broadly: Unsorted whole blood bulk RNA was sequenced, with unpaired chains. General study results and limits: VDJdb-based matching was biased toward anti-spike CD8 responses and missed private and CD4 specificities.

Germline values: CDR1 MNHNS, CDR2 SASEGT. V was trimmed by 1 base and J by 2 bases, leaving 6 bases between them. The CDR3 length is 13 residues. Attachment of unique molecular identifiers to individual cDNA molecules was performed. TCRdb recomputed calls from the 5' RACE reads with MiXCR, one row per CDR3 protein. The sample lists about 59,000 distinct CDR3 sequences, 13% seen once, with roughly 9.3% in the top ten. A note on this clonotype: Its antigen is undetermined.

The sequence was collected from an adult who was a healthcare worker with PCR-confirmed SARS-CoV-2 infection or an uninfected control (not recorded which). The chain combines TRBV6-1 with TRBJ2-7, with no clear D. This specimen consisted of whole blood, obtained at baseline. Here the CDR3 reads CASSEGITYEQYF. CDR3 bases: TGTGCCAGCAGTGAAGGTATTACCTACGAGCAGTACTTC.